Included here is one T cell receptor beta chain sequence, with context. The germline gives CDR1 LNHDA, CDR2 SQIVND (reference sequence). CDR3 length: 12 residues. With 3 bases removed from V and 5 bases from J, the gap between germline ends came to 7 bases. TCRdb's table, derived via immunoSEQ multiplex PCR, lists solely in-frame clones and lacks some. This sample has approximately 13,000 clones, with 25% to 30% found just once. The treatment denotes: randomized to nivolumab then ipilimumab (arm A) or the reverse (arm B). Patients had received no earlier DNA-damaging chemotherapy. The data derive from a study of sequential checkpoint blockade in melanoma. For the study at large: TCRbeta immunosequencing was performed on DNA from 91 pretreatment melanoma tumor samples. Roughly 22 patients had tumor biopsies before treatment and at week 13.

Specimen: tumor tissue (inferred from file names), collected from a patient given nivolumab and ipilimumab in sequence. The V and J genes are TRBV19 and TRBJ2-5; D is undetermined. The sequence came from a human donor with melanoma. The CDR3 loop reads CASSMGYETQYF. In DNA form, the CDR3 reads TGTGCCAGTAGTATGGGGTACGAGACCCAGTACTTC.